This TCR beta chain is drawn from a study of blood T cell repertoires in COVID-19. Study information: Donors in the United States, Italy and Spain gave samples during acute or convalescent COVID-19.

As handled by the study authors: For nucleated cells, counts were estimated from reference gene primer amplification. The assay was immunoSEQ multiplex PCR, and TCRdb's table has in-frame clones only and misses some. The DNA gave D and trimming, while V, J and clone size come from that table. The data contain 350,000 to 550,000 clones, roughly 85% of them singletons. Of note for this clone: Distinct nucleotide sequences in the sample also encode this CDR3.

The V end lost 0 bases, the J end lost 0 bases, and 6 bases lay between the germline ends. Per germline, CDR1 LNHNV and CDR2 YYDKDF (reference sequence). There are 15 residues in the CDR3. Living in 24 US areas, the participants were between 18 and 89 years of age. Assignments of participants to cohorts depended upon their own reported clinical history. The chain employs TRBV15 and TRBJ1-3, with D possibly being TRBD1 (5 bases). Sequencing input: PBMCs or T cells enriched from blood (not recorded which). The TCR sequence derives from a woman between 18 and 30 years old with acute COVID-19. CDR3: CATSRDRGSGNTIYF. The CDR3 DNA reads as TGTGCCACCAGCAGAGATAGGGGCTCTGGAAACACCATATATTTT. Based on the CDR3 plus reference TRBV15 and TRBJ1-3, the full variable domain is DAMVIQNPRYQVTQFGKPVTLSCSQTLNHNVMYWYQQKSSQAPKLLFHYYDKDFNNEADTPDNFQSRRPNTSFCFLDIRSPGLGDTAMYLCATSRDRGSGNTIYFGEGSWLTVV.